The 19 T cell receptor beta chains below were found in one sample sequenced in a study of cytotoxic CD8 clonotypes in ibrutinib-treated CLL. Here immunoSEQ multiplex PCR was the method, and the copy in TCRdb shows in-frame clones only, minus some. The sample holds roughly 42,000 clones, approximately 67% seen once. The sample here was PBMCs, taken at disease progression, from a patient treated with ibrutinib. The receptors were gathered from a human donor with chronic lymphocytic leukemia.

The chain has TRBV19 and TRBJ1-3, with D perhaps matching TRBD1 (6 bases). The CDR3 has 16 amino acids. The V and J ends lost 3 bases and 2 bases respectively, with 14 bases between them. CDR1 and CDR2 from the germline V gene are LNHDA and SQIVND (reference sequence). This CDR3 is CASSIRGAGAGNTIYF. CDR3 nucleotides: TGTGCCAGTAGTATTAGAGGAGCAGGGGCTGGAAACACCATATATTTT.

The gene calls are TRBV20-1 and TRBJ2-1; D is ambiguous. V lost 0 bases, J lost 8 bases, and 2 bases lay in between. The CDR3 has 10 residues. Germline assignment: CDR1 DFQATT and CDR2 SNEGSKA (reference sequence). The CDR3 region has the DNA TGCAGTGCTAGAGAAGATGAGCAGTTCTTC. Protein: CSAREDEQFF.

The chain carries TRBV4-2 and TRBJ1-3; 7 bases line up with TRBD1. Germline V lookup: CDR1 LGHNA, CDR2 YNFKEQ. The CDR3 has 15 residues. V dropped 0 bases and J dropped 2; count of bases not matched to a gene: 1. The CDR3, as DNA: TGTGCCAGCAGCCAAGAAGGGACAGCTGGAAACACCATATATTTT. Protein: CASSQEGTAGNTIYF.

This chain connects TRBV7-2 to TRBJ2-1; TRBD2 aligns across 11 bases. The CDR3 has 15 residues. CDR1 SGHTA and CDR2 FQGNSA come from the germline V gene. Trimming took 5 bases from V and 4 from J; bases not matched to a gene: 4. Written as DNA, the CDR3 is TGTGCCAGCAGCGAGGGGACTAGCGGATACAATGAGCAGTTCTTC. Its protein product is CASSEGTSGYNEQFF.

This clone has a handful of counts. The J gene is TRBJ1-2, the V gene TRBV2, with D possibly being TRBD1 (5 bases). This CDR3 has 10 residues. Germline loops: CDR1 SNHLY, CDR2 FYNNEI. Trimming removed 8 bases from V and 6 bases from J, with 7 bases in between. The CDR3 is CASSGNGYTF. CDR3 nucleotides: TGTGCCAGCTCAGGGAATGGCTACACCTTC. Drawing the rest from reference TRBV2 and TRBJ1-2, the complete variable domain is EPEVTQTPSHQVTQMGQEVILRCVPISNHLYFYWYRQILGQKVEFLVSFYNNEISEKSEIFDDQFSVERPDGSNFTLKIRSTKLEDSAMYFCASSGNGYTFGSGTRLTVV.

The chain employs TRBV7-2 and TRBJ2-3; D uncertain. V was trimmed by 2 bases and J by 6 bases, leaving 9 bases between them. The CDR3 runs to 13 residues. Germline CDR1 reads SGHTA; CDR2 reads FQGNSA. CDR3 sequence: CASSLRFPDTQYF. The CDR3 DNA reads TGTGCCAGCAGCTTAAGGTTCCCGGATACGCAGTATTTT.

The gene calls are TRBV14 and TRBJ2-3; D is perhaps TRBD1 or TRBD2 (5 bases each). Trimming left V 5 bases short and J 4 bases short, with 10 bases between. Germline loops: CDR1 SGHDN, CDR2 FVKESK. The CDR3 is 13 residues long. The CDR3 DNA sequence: TGTGCCAGCAGCGGGTTGGGGGCAGATACGCAGTATTTT. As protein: CASSGLGADTQYF.

CDR3 amino acids: CASSLGGDILATNEKLFF. CDR3 sequence (DNA): TGTGCCAGCAGCTTAGGAGGGGACATCTTAGCAACTAATGAAAAACTGTTTTTT. The chain uses TRBV7-9 and TRBJ1-4; D perhaps matches TRBD1 (6 bases). The length of the CDR3 is 18 residues. CDR1 SEHNR and CDR2 FQNEAQ come from the germline V gene (reference sequence). The V end lost 1 base, the J end lost 0 bases, and 15 bases lay between the germline ends. The variable domain in full, completed from reference TRBV7-9 and TRBJ1-4, reads DTGVSQNPRHKITKRGQNVTFRCDPISEHNRLYWYRQTLGQGPEFLTYFQNEAQLEKSRLLSDRFSAERPKGSFSTLEIQRTEQGDSAMYLCASSLGGDILATNEKLFFGSGTQLSVL.

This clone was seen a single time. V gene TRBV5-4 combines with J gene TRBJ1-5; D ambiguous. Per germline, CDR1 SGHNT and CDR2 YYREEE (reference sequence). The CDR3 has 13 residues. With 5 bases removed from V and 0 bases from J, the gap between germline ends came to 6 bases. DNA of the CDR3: TGTGCCAGCAGTACAGATAGCAATCAGCCCCAGCATTTT. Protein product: CASSTDSNQPQHF.

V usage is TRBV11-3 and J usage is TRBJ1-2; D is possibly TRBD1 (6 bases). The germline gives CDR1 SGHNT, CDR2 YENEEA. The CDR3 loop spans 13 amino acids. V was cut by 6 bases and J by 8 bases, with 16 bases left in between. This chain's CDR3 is CASSRGLTEGYTF. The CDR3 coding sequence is TGTGCCAGCAGTCGGGGGCTCACCGAGGGCTACACCTTC.

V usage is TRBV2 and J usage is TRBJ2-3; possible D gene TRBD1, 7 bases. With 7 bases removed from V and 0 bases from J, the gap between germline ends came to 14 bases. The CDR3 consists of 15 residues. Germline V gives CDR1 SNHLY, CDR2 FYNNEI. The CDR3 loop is CASTYGGGSTDTQYF. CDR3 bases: TGTGCCAGCACCTACGGAGGGGGCAGCACAGATACGCAGTATTTT.

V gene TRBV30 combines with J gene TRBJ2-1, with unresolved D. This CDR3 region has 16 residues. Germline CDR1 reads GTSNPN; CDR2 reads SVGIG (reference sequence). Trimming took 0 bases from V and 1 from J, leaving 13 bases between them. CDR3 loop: CAWSVGVRNSYNEQFF. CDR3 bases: TGTGCCTGGAGTGTTGGAGTCCGAAATTCCTACAATGAGCAGTTCTTC.

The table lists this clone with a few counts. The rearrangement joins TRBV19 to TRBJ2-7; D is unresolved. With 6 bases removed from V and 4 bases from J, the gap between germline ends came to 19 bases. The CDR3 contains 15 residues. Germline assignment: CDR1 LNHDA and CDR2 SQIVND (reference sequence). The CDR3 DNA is TGTGCCAGTAGAATAAAGCTGGCTGGAATGTACGAGCAGTACTTC. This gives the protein CASRIKLAGMYEQYF.

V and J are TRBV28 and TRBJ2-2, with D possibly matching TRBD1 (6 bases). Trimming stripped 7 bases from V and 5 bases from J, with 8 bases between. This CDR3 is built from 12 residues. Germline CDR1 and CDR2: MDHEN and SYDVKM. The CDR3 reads CASTRGTGELFF. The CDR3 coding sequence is TGTGCCAGCACCAGGGGAACCGGGGAGCTGTTTTTT.

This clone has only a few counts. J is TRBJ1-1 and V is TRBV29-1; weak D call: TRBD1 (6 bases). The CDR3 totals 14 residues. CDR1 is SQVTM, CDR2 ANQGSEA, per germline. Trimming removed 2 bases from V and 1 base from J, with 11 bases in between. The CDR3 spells CSVEPQGTNTEAFF. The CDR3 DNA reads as TGCAGCGTTGAACCACAGGGCACGAACACTGAAGCTTTCTTT. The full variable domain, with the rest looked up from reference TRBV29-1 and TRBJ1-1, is SAVISQKPSRDICQRGTSLTIQCQVDSQVTMMFWYRQQPGQSLTLIATANQGSEATYESGFVIDKFPISRPNLTFSTLTVSNMSPEDSSIYLCSVEPQGTNTEAFFGQGTRLTVV.

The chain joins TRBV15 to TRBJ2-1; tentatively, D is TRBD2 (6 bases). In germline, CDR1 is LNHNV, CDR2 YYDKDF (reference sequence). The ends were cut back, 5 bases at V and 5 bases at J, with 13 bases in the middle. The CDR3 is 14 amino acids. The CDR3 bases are TGTGCCACCAGCCCTACGGGACTCAACAATGAGCAGTTCTTC. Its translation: CATSPTGLNNEQFF.

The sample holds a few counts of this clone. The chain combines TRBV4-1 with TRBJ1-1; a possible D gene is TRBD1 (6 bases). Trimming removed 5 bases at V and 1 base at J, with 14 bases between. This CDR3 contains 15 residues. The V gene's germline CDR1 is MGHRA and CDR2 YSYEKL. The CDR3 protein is CASSYPGTTNTEAFF. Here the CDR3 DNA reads TGCGCCAGCAGCTATCCCGGGACAACGAACACTGAAGCTTTCTTT.

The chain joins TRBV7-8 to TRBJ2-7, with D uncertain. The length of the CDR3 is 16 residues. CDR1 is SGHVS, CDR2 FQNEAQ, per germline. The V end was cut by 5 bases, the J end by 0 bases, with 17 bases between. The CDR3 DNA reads TGTGCCAGCAGCCCCGTCGCAGGAAGGAGCTCCTACGAGCAGTACTTC. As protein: CASSPVAGRSSYEQYF. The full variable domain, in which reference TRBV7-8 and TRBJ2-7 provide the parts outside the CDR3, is GAGVSQSPRYKVAKRGQDVALRCDPISGHVSLFWYQQALGQGPEFLTYFQNEAQLDKSGLPSDRFFAERPEGSVSTLKIQRTQQEDSAVYLCASSPVAGRSSYEQYFGPGTRLTVT.

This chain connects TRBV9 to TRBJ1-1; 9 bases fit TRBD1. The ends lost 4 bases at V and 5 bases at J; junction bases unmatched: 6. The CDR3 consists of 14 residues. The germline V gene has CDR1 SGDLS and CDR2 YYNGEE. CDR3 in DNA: TGTGCCAGCAGCCCCGGGACAGGGAAAACTGAAGCTTTCTTT. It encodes CASSPGTGKTEAFF.